This T cell receptor beta chain was identified during a study of T cells in Graves' hyperthyroidism and ophthalmopathy. Study results and limitations: Most expanded thyroid clonotypes above 0.001 recurred in blood.

Regions amplified from RNA transcripts were the TCR beta CDR3 regions. The study used the HTBI primer set for a first-round RT-PCR of the TCR CDR3. TCRdb recomputed calls from the multiplex PCR reads with MiXCR, one row per CDR3 protein. This sample has 500,000 to 650,000 distinct CDR3 sequences; under 20% occur once, and the top ten carry 15% to 20%. The V gene lost 1 base and the J gene lost 5 bases, with 18 bases spanning the gap. CDR3 length: 17 residues. Per the germline V gene, CDR1 is MGHRA and CDR2 is YSYEKL. With respect to this clonotype: Its antigen is unknown.

Ophthalmopathy cases met thresholds of Clinical Activity Score at least 3, NOSPECS grade at least 4 and duration under 3 months. Exclusion of patients followed from uncontrolled infection, other autoimmune disease, pregnancy or lactation. An approximately 10 ml volume of fresh peripheral blood provided the PBMCs. Input material: blood. The receptor comes from a woman aged 18-29 years with Graves' ophthalmopathy. This chain links TRBV4-1 with TRBJ1-3, with D perhaps TRBD1 (5 bases). Here the CDR3 DNA reads TGCGCCAGCAGCCAAGGTTATGTTGGGGCTTGGCGAAACACCATATATTTT. It codes for CASSQGYVGAWRNTIYF.